Shown below are 32 T cell receptor beta chains from a single sample sequenced in a study of T cell repertoires in cytomegalovirus infection. TCRdb recomputed calls from the reads with MiXCR, one row per CDR3 protein. The sample records around 530,000 distinct CDR3 sequences, about 17% being singletons. The specimen was CD8+ T cells from PBMCs. Every receptor here comes from a human donor in good health (CMV status not recorded). Some clones in this sample may be carry-over from other donors' samples.

The V and J genes are TRBV9 and TRBJ2-2, with D perhaps TRBD2 (6 bases). V lost 0 bases and J 7 bases, leaving 10 bases between the germline ends. Germline V gives CDR1 SGDLS, CDR2 YYNGEE. The CDR3 runs to 14 residues. In DNA form, the CDR3 reads TGTGCCAGCAGCGTAGCGGGAGTGGTCGGGGAGCTGTTTTTT. It translates to CASSVAGVVGELFF.

This clonotype appeared once. This rearrangement joins TRBV25-1 to TRBJ2-3; a weak D match, TRBD1 (5 bases). The CDR3 extends over 13 amino acids. Trimming took off 7 bases at V and 2 bases at J, with 10 bases between the two ends. Germline-derived CDR1 and CDR2 are MGHDK and SYGVNS. The CDR3 DNA reads TGTGCCAGCACGACAGCTTCCACAGATACGCAGTATTTT. Protein sequence: CASTTASTDTQYF.

A remark on this clonotype: Germline is not matched at one junction end, which may reflect a read error. The chain employs TRBV5-5 and TRBJ2-5, with D unresolved. Germline CDR1 SGHKS, CDR2 YYEKEE (reference sequence). CDR3 size: 14 residues. The CDR3 coding sequence is TGTGCCAGCAGCTTGGTTGGCAGCCAAGAGACCCAGAACTTC. Its protein is CASSLVGSQETQNF.

J is TRBJ2-6 and V is TRBV4-2; D gene ambiguous. Trimming removed 0 bases at V and 0 bases at J, with 3 bases between. Per the germline V gene, CDR1 is LGHNA and CDR2 is YNFKEQ. The CDR3 is 15 residues long. The CDR3 DNA reads as TGTGCCAGCAGCCAAGACTACTCTGGGGCCAACGTCCTGACTTTC. It is translated as CASSQDYSGANVLTF.

The table lists this clonotype with a few counts. The chain has TRBV19 and TRBJ1-3, with 10 bases lining up with TRBD1. Germline CDR1 and CDR2: LNHDA and SQIVND (reference sequence). The CDR3 runs 18 residues. V was pared by 3 bases and J by 0 bases, with 8 bases of the junction left unmatched. The DNA for the CDR3 is TGTGCCAGTAGTATTCAGACAGGGGGCCTCTTCTCTGGAAACACCATATATTTT. Translated: CASSIQTGGLFSGNTIYF. Full variable domain (missing parts from reference TRBV19 and TRBJ1-3): DGGITQSPKYLFRKEGQNVTLSCEQNLNHDAMYWYRQDPGQGLRLIYYSQIVNDFQKGDIAEGYSVSREKKESFPLTVTSAQKNPTAFYLCASSIQTGGLFSGNTIYFGEGSWLTVV.

This clonotype was observed many times. V is TRBV7-8 and J is TRBJ2-1; D unclear. Trimming shortened V by 3 bases and J by 3 bases, and 15 bases separated the two germline ends. The CDR3 has 16 amino acids. CDR1 is SGHVS, CDR2 FQNEAQ, per germline. In nucleotides, the CDR3 is TGTGCCAGCAGCTTTTCCCCCCTTCTAAGCTACAATGAGCAGTTCTTC. Its protein is CASSFSPLLSYNEQFF. Complete variable domain (other parts from reference TRBV7-8 and TRBJ2-1): GAGVSQSPRYKVAKRGQDVALRCDPISGHVSLFWYQQALGQGPEFLTYFQNEAQLDKSGLPSDRFFAERPEGSVSTLKIQRTQQEDSAVYLCASSFSPLLSYNEQFFGPGTRLTVL.

This clonotype showed up just a few times. V and J are TRBV27 and TRBJ1-4; 7 bases map to TRBD1. The CDR3 has 12 amino acids. Unmatched junction bases numbered 4, after V lost 7 bases and J lost 8 bases. Looked up from germline, CDR1 is MNHEY and CDR2 is SMNVEV (reference sequence). The CDR3 DNA follows: TGTGCCAGCAAGAGGGGGCGAGAAAAACTGTTTTTT. Translation: CASKRGREKLFF.

This clonotype has only a few counts. The V and J genes are TRBV9 and TRBJ2-3, with D possibly called TRBD1 or TRBD2 (5 bases each). CDR3 length equals 13 residues. In germline, CDR1 is SGDLS, CDR2 YYNGEE. Trimming stripped 0 bases from V and 14 bases from J, with 16 bases between. CDR3 loop: CASSVGEGRFLYF. As DNA, the CDR3 is TGTGCCAGCAGCGTAGGTGAGGGGCGGTTTCTGTATTTT.

This sequence joins TRBV13 and TRBJ1-2; 7 nucleotides line up with TRBD1. There are 13 residues in the CDR3. The V and J ends lost 7 bases and 4 bases, in that order; junction bases with no gene match: 6. Per germline, CDR1 PRHDT and CDR2 FYEKMQ (reference sequence). The CDR3 here is CASKQTGTYGYTF. CDR3 bases: TGTGCCAGCAAACAGACAGGGACCTATGGCTACACCTTC.

This clonotype was detected a few times. The chain uses TRBV27 and TRBJ1-2, with D tentatively TRBD1 (6 bases). From germline, CDR1 is MNHEY and CDR2 SMNVEV (reference sequence). The CDR3 extends over 12 amino acids. V shed 6 bases and J shed 8 bases, with 13 bases lying between them. For the CDR3, the DNA is TGTGCCAGCAGCAATACAGGGTTGGGCTACACCTTC. Its translation: CASSNTGLGYTF.

As concerns this clonotype: At one boundary the junction diverges from the germline segment, which might be a read error. The chain combines TRBV7-3 with TRBJ2-2; TRBD2 aligns across 7 bases. CDR3 length: 15 residues. CDR1 SGHTA and CDR2 FQGTGA come from the germline V gene. The CDR3 coding sequence is TGTGCCAGCAGCCAGGACGGGGGGAACCCCGGGGAGCTGTTTTTT. Translation gives CASSQDGGNPGELFF.

Points on this clonotype: At one end, the junction sequence differs from germline, possibly due to a read error. This chain connects TRBV29-1 to TRBJ2-1; D is unclear. The CDR3 consists of 12 residues. Germline loops: CDR1 SQVTM, CDR2 ANQGSEA. CDR3 region: CSVSPALNEQIF. The CDR3 coding sequence is TGCAGCGTTAGTCCAGCCCTCAATGAGCAGATCTTC.

This clonotype was recorded a few times. The chain couples TRBV2 to TRBJ2-2, with 13 bases that match TRBD2. V was clipped by 4 bases and J by 4 bases; unmatched bases: 9. The CDR3 contains 18 residues. Looked up from germline, CDR1 is SNHLY and CDR2 is FYNNEI. The CDR3 nucleotides are TGTGCCAGCAGTGTTACGGGACTAGCGGGGATCCTCACCGGGGAGCTGTTTTTT. This translates into CASSVTGLAGILTGELFF.

This clonotype was detected many times. This chain uses TRBV28 with TRBJ2-5, with 7 nucleotides matching TRBD2. Germline CDR1 MDHEN, CDR2 SYDVKM. V lost 2 bases and J lost 2; bases outside the gene matches: 8. The CDR3 is 16 amino acids. The CDR3 nucleotides are TGTGCCAGCAGTTTACTAGCGGAGGCCCTTCAAGAGACCCAGTACTTC. As protein: CASSLLAEALQETQYF.

This clonotype was detected a few times. The chain recombines TRBV19 with TRBJ2-7; 12 nucleotides align to TRBD2. The V gene end was trimmed by 5 bases and the J gene end by 5 bases; junction bases not matched to a gene: 10. Germline assignment: CDR1 LNHDA and CDR2 SQIVND (reference sequence). The CDR3 totals 16 residues. The CDR3 DNA reads TGTGCCAGTAGTGGCGGACTAGCGGGGATAGAGGACGAGCAGTACTTC. This sequence encodes CASSGGLAGIEDEQYF.

This clonotype was seen a handful of times. The chain carries TRBV6-5 and TRBJ1-4; D possibly corresponds to TRBD1 (6 bases). In germline, CDR1 is MNHEY, CDR2 SVGAGI. CDR3 length equals 13 residues. V lost 7 bases to trimming and J lost 4 bases, with 10 bases between them. The CDR3 DNA reads as TGTGCCAGCAAACAGGGCCTTAATGAAAAACTGTTTTTT. This codes for CASKQGLNEKLFF.

This clonotype was found many times. The gene calls are TRBV7-9 and TRBJ1-2; 8 bases match TRBD1. Germline-derived CDR1 and CDR2 are SEHNR and FQNEAQ (reference sequence). J was trimmed by 6 bases and V by 5 bases; bases with no gene match: 11. The CDR3 covers 15 residues. The CDR3 nucleotides are TGTGCCAGCAGCCTAAACCCGGACAGGGTGCATGGCTACACCTTC. Translation gives CASSLNPDRVHGYTF.

The chain employs TRBV27 and TRBJ2-1; D ambiguous. The V gene's germline CDR1 is MNHEY and CDR2 SMNVEV (reference sequence). The V end was cut by 0 bases, the J end by 10 bases, with 10 bases between. The CDR3 totals 13 residues. In nucleotides, the CDR3 is TGTGCCAGCAGTTTATCCGCCAGAGCCGAGCAGTTCTTC. This encodes CASSLSARAEQFF.

This clonotype was seen a single time. A clone one base away is much larger, so this may be a read error. In this CDR3 the conserved last residue, phenylalanine or tryptophan, is missing, so a read error is likely. V is TRBV6-6 and J is TRBJ1-1; D is unclear. Germline values: CDR1 MNHNY, CDR2 SVGAGI (reference sequence). V dropped 7 bases and J dropped 3 bases, with 15 bases sitting between them. The CDR3 runs to 14 residues. CDR3 in DNA: TGTGCCAGCAACCAACTAGGAGGCGACACTGAAGCTTTCTAT. The encoded protein is CASNQLGGDTEAFY.

The gene calls are TRBV4-1 and TRBJ1-1; 7 positions agree with TRBD1. This CDR3 spans 14 amino acids. Germline CDR1 and CDR2: MGHRA and YSYEKL. After removal of 8 bases from V and 1 base from J, the junction contained 7 bases not matched to a gene. The CDR3: CASGPGQPNTEAFF. The CDR3 DNA follows: TGCGCCAGCGGCCCGGGACAGCCGAACACTGAAGCTTTCTTT.

This clonotype was observed at least ten times. The V and J genes are TRBV6-5 and TRBJ1-2; D gene uncertain. CDR1 MNHEY and CDR2 SVGAGI come from the germline V gene. The germline V and J ends were trimmed by 2 bases and 4 bases, with 14 bases remaining between them. This CDR3 contains 15 residues. Here the CDR3 reads CASSYPYISSYGYTF. Here the CDR3 DNA reads TGTGCCAGCAGTTACCCATATATAAGTTCCTATGGCTACACCTTC.

In the case of this clonotype: This sequence may be a read error, since a much larger clone differs from it by one base. Because it lacks the conserved phenylalanine or tryptophan at the end, this CDR3 is likely a read error. The chain is built from TRBV28 and TRBJ2-7; no definite D call. V lost 8 bases and J lost 7, with 15 bases in between. Germline CDR1 reads MDHEN; CDR2 reads SYDVKM. The CDR3 contains 12 residues. CDR3 residues: CASPNRVNEQYL. CDR3 in DNA: TGTGCCAGCCCAAACCGTGTAAATGAGCAGTACTTA.

This clonotype has more than one count but fewer than ten. For the CDR3, the DNA is TGTGCCAGCAGTTTATCCGGGGTCCGAACTGAAGCTTTCTTT. As protein: CASSLSGVRTEAFF. This sequence joins TRBV27 and TRBJ1-1; no definite D call. The germline gives CDR1 MNHEY, CDR2 SMNVEV (reference sequence). The CDR3 is 14 residues long. V lost 0 bases, J lost 5 bases, and 10 bases lay in between.

V is TRBV15 and J is TRBJ1-5; maybe TRBD1 (6 bases). Germline V CDR1 and CDR2: LNHNV, YYDKDF (reference sequence). Trimming left V 0 bases short and J 9 bases short, with 12 bases between. The CDR3 runs 14 residues. The CDR3, as DNA: TGTGCCACCAGCAGAGATCGGGGGGCAGGGCCCCAGCATTTT. As protein: CATSRDRGAGPQHF.

The chain's CDR3 is CASRGLQGANTEAFF. The CDR3 DNA reads TGTGCCAGCAGGGGGTTACAGGGAGCGAACACTGAAGCTTTCTTT. The chain has TRBV28 and TRBJ1-1; TRBD1 is a possible D gene (6 bases). V lost 6 bases and J 1 base, leaving 15 bases between the germline ends. This CDR3 contains 15 residues. Germline values: CDR1 MDHEN, CDR2 SYDVKM.

This clonotype was counted a few times. The chain carries TRBV4-1 and TRBJ2-1; D call uncertain. The V end was cut by 0 bases, the J end by 8 bases, with 5 bases between. The germline gives CDR1 MGHRA, CDR2 YSYEKL. The CDR3 is 12 amino acids. Written as DNA, the CDR3 is TGCGCCAGCAGCCAAGAATCCGATGAGCAGTTCTTC. It yields the protein CASSQESDEQFF.

This clonotype was observed at least ten times. This sequence joins TRBV7-3 and TRBJ2-7; a possible D gene is TRBD2 (5 bases). The V gene's germline CDR1 is SGHTA and CDR2 FQGTGA. The CDR3 totals 14 residues. The germline V and J ends were trimmed by 0 bases and 5 bases, with 11 bases remaining between them. Here the CDR3 DNA reads TGTGCCAGCAGCTTAACTTGGGGAGCGGACGAGCAGTACTTC. Translated, it gives CASSLTWGADEQYF.

Many counts were recorded for this clonotype. This rearrangement joins TRBV6-1 to TRBJ1-4; D might be TRBD1 (5 bases). Trimming removed 1 base at V and 0 bases at J, with 15 bases between. The germline CDR1 and CDR2 sequences are MNHNS and SASEGT. The CDR3 sequence is 18 residues long. The CDR3 loop reads CASSEEEVFRATNEKLFF. In nucleotides, the CDR3 is TGTGCCAGCAGTGAAGAAGAGGTCTTCAGGGCAACTAATGAAAAACTGTTTTTT.

A word on this clonotype: Being one base from a much bigger clone, this may be a read error. The chain employs TRBV5-4 and TRBJ1-2; no reliable D call. Trimming left V 4 bases short and J 4 bases short, with 8 bases between. Germline lookup yields CDR1 SGHNT and CDR2 YYREEE (reference sequence). The CDR3 has 12 amino acids. CDR3 loop: CASSQDLYGYTF. CDR3 sequence (DNA): TGTGCCAGCAGCCAGGACCTCTATGGCTACACCTTC.

Many counts were recorded for this clonotype. V gene TRBV7-9 combines with J gene TRBJ2-1, with 8 bases matching TRBD2. From germline, CDR1 is SEHNR and CDR2 FQNEAQ (reference sequence). With V trimmed by 1 base and J by 0 bases, 5 bases remained unmatched. The CDR3 is 17 residues long. For the CDR3, the DNA is TGTGCCAGCAGCTTAGAACTAGCGGTGAGCTCCTACAATGAGCAGTTCTTC. It yields the protein CASSLELAVSSYNEQFF. Filled out from reference TRBV7-9 and TRBJ2-1, the complete variable domain reads DTGVSQNPRHKITKRGQNVTFRCDPISEHNRLYWYRQTLGQGPEFLTYFQNEAQLEKSRLLSDRFSAERPKGSFSTLEIQRTEQGDSAMYLCASSLELAVSSYNEQFFGPGTRLTVL.

V gene TRBV6-1 combines with J gene TRBJ2-1, with D perhaps TRBD1 (6 bases). The CDR3 runs to 17 residues. V gave up 3 bases and J gave up 2 bases, with 17 bases separating them. Per the germline V gene, CDR1 is MNHNS and CDR2 is SASEGT. The CDR3 DNA sequence: TGTGCCAGCAGTGACGAAAAGAACAGGGTCACCTACAATGAGCAGTTCTTC. Translating gives CASSDEKNRVTYNEQFF.

This clonotype was seen repeatedly, ten times or more. The chain joins TRBV6-7 to TRBJ1-5; 7 nucleotides agree with TRBD1. TRBV6-7 is identified as an open reading frame with a role that is uncertain. Trimming at V came to 4 bases and at J to 4 bases, leaving 13 bases not matched to a gene. The CDR3 length is 17 residues. The chain's CDR3 is CASSLMWGTVANQPQHF. The CDR3 DNA reads TGTGCCAGCAGTTTAATGTGGGGGACAGTTGCAAATCAGCCCCAGCATTTT.